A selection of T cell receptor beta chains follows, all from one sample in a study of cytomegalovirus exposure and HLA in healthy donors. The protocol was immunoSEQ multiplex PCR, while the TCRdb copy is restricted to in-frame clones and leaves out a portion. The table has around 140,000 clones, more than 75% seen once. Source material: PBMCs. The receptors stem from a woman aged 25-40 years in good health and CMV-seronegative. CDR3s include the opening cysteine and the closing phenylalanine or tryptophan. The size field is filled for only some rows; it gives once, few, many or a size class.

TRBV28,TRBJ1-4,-,CASSSLGQGRFF
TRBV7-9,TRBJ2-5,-,CASSLAQYQETQYF
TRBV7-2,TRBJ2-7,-,CASSTIVGGTYEQYF
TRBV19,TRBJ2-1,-,CASRMGRGTPVYNEQFF
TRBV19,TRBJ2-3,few,CASTSGQGTDTQYF
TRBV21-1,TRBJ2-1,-,CASSSQGLGGGGNEQFF
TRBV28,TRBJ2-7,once,CASSPIPFQGTGSYEQYF
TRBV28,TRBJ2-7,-,CASKGQGTYEQYF
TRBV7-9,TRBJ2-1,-,CASSLRPGAENEQFF
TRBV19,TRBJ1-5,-,CASSTDRVVSNQPQHF
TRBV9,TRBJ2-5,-,CASSVSAGGHQETQYF
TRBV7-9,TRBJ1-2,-,CASSFTGVGGYTF
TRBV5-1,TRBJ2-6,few,CASSLVFTGAGANVLTF
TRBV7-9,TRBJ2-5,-,CASSLGSSGDGTQYF
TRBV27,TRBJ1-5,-,CASSLFYRGDQPQHF
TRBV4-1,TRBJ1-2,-,CASSQAIGQGLIYGYTF
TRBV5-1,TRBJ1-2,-,CASSLGQGIDYGYTF
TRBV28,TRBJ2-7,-,CASTQPLAAYEQYF
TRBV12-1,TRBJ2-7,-,CASSPQDSWDPSSYEQYF
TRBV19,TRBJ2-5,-,CASSGTDVVRETQYF
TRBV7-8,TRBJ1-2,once,CASSPRTGFDGYTF
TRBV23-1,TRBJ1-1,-,CASSHPRPRVFHTEAFF
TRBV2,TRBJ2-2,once,CASSVSSGGGGELFF
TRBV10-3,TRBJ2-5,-,CAISDQVAANPQETQYF
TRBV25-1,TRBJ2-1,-,CASSDPTSGRGNEQFF
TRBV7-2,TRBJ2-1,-,CASRYDSEQFF
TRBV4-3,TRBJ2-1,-,CASSPVAGGLNEQFF
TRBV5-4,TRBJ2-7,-,CASSEHTGLAGVEQYF
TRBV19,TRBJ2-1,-,CASSMGTGNFDEQFF
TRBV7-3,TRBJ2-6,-,CASSLIGGGSGANVLTF
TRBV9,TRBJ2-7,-,CASSVGDRGEQYF
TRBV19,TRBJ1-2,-,CASSIVGTVLYGYTF